The TCR beta chain under discussion was sequenced for a study of T cells in Graves' hyperthyroidism and ophthalmopathy. The wider study: At initial diagnosis, before any treatment had begun, peripheral blood was obtained. Findings and caveats of the study: Expanded thyroid clonotypes (above 0.001) were mostly also found in blood.

From germline, CDR1 is MDHEN and CDR2 SYDVKM. This CDR3 has 14 residues. Trimming removed 6 bases from V and 6 bases from J; junction bases left unmatched: 7. By sample share, this clonotype is medium-sized (0.01 to 0.1%). Its target is unknown. TCR beta CDR3 sequences were amplified from RNA transcripts. Researchers ran a first-round RT-PCR on the TCR CDR3 using the HTBI primer set. TCRdb analysed the multiplex PCR reads with MiXCR anew, one entry per CDR3 protein. The sample consists of some 250,000 distinct CDR3 sequences, roughly 15% of them appearing once. The source of this sequence is a woman aged 40 to 55 with Graves' hyperthyroidism that later progressed to Graves' ophthalmopathy. The sample consisted of blood. This chain joins TRBV28 and TRBJ2-1; 8 positions agree with TRBD2. The CDR3 sequence: CASSMGLVVNEQFF. CDR3 nucleotides: TGTGCCAGCAGCATGGGACTAGTTGTCAATGAGCAGTTCTTC. Full variable domain (outside the CDR3, taken from reference TRBV28 and TRBJ2-1): DVKVTQSSRYLVKRTGEKVFLECVQDMDHENMFWYRQDPGLGLRLIYFSYDVKMKEKGDIPEGYSVSREKKERFSLILESASTNQTSMYLCASSMGLVVNEQFFGPGTRLTVL.